The present entry profiles one TCR beta chain with its context. Its antigen is as yet unknown. A junction end diverges from the germline sequence, so it may reflect a read error. These data are taken from a study of OX40 agonist ivuxolimab in advanced cancers. Regarding the study as a whole: The average count of expanded clones was higher among CD8+ T cells than among CD4+.

Peripheral blood came from all dose cohorts at three timepoints. The data were produced by immunoSEQ multiplex PCR, yet TCRdb's version contains in-frame clones alone and is incomplete. The sample contains tens of thousands of clones, 81% of which appear only once. The starting material was CD4+ or CD8+ T cells sorted from blood, obtained in a trial of the OX40 agonist ivuxolimab. The source is an adult with an advanced solid tumor such as melanoma, head and neck, liver or kidney cancer.

The CDR3 sequence: CASSQVEAGVNAF. The CDR3 nucleotides are TGTGCCAGCAGCCAAGTCGAGGCCGGGGTTAATGCCTTC. V gene TRBV14 combines with J gene TRBJ1-2; D unclear. This CDR3 is 13 amino acids long. Germline CDR1 is SGHDN and CDR2 is FVKESK.